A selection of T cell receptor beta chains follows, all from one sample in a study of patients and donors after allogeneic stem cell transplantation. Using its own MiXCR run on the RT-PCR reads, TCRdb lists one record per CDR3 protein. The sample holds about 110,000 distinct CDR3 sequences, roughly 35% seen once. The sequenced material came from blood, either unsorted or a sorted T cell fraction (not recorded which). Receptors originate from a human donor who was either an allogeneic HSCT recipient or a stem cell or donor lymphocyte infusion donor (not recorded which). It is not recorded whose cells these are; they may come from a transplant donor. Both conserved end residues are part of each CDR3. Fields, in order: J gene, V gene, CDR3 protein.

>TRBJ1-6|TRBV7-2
CASGPYNSPLHF
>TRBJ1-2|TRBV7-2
CASHRRGHYYGYTF
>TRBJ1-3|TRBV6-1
CASTRLGEGGNTIYF
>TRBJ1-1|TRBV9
CASSPQGIGPNTEAFF
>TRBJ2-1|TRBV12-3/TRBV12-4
CASTRTSGYNEQFF
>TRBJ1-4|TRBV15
CATSRGYAEGLNEKLFF
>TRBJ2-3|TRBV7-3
CASSRGGRGTDTQYF
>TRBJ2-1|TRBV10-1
CASSESGGNEQFF
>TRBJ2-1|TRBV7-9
CASSIQTAYNEQFF
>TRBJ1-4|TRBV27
CASTGLGDEKLFF
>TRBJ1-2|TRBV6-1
CASSDWLNYGYTF
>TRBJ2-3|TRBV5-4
CASSSPTLAGVADTQYF
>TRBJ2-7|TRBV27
CASSSLAGKYEQYF
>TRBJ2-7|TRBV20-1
CSARDLGSYEQYF
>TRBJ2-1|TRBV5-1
CASGRDVNNEQFF
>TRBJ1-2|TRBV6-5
CASRGRDWGYTF
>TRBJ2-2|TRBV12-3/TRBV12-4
CASSLAAGELFF
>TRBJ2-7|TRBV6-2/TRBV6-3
CASSYPGGPAYEQYF
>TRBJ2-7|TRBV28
CASSFLQQQYF
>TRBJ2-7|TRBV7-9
CASSFSSSYEQYF
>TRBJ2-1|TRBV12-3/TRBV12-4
CASSPPAPGDPRNEQFF
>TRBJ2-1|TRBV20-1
CSPRKSSYNEQFF
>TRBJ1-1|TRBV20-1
CSASAQGGTEAFF
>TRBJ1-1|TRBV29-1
CSVEDGAF
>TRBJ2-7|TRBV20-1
CSARRVNYEQYF
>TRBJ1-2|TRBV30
CAWRRPALAGGYTF
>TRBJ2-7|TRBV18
CASSPQGTKGYEQYF
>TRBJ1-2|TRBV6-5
CASSTDRSPNYGYTF
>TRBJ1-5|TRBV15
CATSRDPVQPQHF
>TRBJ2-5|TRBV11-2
CASSLNGVAGGGETQYF
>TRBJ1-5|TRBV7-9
CASSLEWRGHSNQPQHF
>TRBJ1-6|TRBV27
CASSVRQGINSPLHF
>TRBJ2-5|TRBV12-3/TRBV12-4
CASSQKLRGLQETQYF
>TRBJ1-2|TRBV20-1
CSARRGPPYGYTF
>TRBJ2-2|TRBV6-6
CASSYALAGPTGELFF
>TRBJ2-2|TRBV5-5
CASSPGLAGKTGELFF
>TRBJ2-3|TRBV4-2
CASSQTKGQGAEDTQYF
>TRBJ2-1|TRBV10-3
CASNSGLYNEQFF
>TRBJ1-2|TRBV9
CASSVASSSGYGYTF
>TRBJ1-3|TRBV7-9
CASSLGQPHSGNTIYF
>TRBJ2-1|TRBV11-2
CASSLDHRWDLAIYNEQFF
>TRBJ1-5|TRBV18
CASSQSRQGRNQPQHF
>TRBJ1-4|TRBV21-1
CASSPGIGDEKLFF
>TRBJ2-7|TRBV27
CASSLRWGEIYEQYF
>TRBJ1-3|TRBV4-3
CASSQVFRGSGNTIYF